This T cell receptor beta chain was captured in a study of CD4 T cells in relation to SARS-CoV-2 and coronaviruses. This clone was found once. The V end lost 0 bases, the J end lost 3 bases, and 10 bases lay between the germline ends. Germline CDR1 reads SGHRS; CDR2 reads YFSETQ. The CDR3 is 15 residues long. TCRdb's copy holds only in-frame clones and misses some; the assay was immunoSEQ multiplex PCR. The sample contains 60,000 to 80,000 clones, 75% to 90% of which appear only once. Before the COVID-19 pandemic, during about 2010-2019, CD4+ T cells were taken from unexposed donors. The chain joins TRBV5-1 to TRBJ2-1; D unclear. This TCR was recovered from a human donor in good health. Input material: memory CD4+ T cells from PBMCs. CDR3 nucleotides: TGCGCCAGCAGCTTGGTCCGGGCGGACTACAATGAGCAGTTCTTC. The encoded protein is CASSLVRADYNEQFF. Looking up the rest from reference TRBV5-1 and TRBJ2-1 gives the full variable domain: KAGVTQTPRYLIKTRGQQVTLSCSPISGHRSVSWYQQTPGQGLQFLFEYFSETQRNKGNFPGRFSGRQFSNSRSEMNVSTLELGDSALYLCASSLVRADYNEQFFGPGTRLTVL.